One sample yielded the 11 T cell receptor beta chains listed below, sequenced in a study of blood T cell repertoires in COVID-19 (dated by TCRdb to about 2020). Library preparation was by the immunoSEQ multiplex PCR assay. TCRdb stores this immuneACCESS table with in-frame sequences only. Part of the clones is absent; in the studies checked, under half of the shortfall reflects unresolved V genes, and no reason is known for the rest. Here the sample has about 170,000 clones; less than 90% occur a single time. The leading ten clones occupy more than 14% of the sample. Sequenced sample: peripheral blood. The receptors originated from a woman aged 65 to 85 with COVID-19, enrolled during active disease.

The chain employs TRBV10-1 and TRBJ1-2, with a tentative D call TRBD1 (5 bases). Germline lookup yields CDR1 WNHNN and CDR2 SYGVQD (reference sequence). Trimming left V 3 bases short and J 3 bases short, with 23 bases between. This CDR3 contains 18 residues. CDR3 residues: CASSDLRGDLDSHYGYTF. CDR3 nucleotide sequence: TGCGCCAGCAGTGACTTGCGAGGGGACTTAGACAGTCACTATGGCTACACCTTC.

The genes are TRBV19 and TRBJ2-3, with TRBD2 identical over 10 bases. J lost 2 bases, V lost 5 bases, and 7 bases had no gene match. The CDR3 has 16 residues. Germline V gives CDR1 LNHDA, CDR2 SQIVND (reference sequence). CDR3 region: CASSLRAGGDTDTQYF. As DNA, the CDR3 is TGTGCCAGTAGTCTCCGAGCGGGAGGGGACACAGATACGCAGTATTTT.

J is TRBJ1-5 and V is TRBV2; 9 positions agree with TRBD1. Germline V CDR1 and CDR2: SNHLY, FYNNEI. V was pared by 8 bases and J by 1 base, with 6 bases of the junction left unmatched. This CDR3 is built from 15 residues. The CDR3 coding sequence is TGTGCCAGCTGTACAGGGGGCTGGAGCAATCAGCCCCAGCATTTT. This codes for CASCTGGWSNQPQHF.

This chain connects TRBV14 to TRBJ1-1; tentative D call: TRBD1 (5 bases). Germline values: CDR1 SGHDN, CDR2 FVKESK. The length of the CDR3 is 12 residues. Trimming removed 1 base from V and 6 bases from J, with 6 bases in between. This chain's CDR3 is CASSQGGSEAFF. CDR3 bases: TGTGCCAGCAGCCAAGGGGGCTCTGAAGCTTTCTTT.

The chain joins TRBV3-1 (or the pseudogene TRBV3-2) to TRBJ1-3; D unresolved. CDR1 and CDR2 from the germline V gene are LGHDT and YNNKEL (reference sequence). Trimming took off 1 base at V and 4 bases at J, with 8 bases between the two ends. This CDR3 contains 14 residues. CDR3: CASSQAGKGNTIYF. The CDR3 DNA follows: TGTGCCAGCAGCCAAGCCGGGAAGGGAAACACCATATATTTT.

The chain has TRBV28 and TRBJ2-7; 14 nucleotides align to TRBD2. Per the germline V gene, CDR1 is MDHEN and CDR2 is SYDVKM. The length of the CDR3 is 17 residues. With V trimmed by 2 bases and J by 3 bases, 6 bases remained unmatched. The CDR3 DNA follows: TGTGCCAGCAGTTTACTGGGACTAGCGGGAGTGGGCTACGAGCAGTACTTC. It encodes CASSLLGLAGVGYEQYF.

This chain links TRBV28 with TRBJ2-5, with TRBD1 matching 9 bases. This CDR3 has 15 residues. Germline V gene sequence: CDR1 MDHEN, CDR2 SYDVKM. V was clipped by 5 bases and J by 4 bases; unmatched bases: 8. The CDR3 sequence is CASSTRDRAIETQYF. The CDR3, as DNA: TGTGCCAGCAGTACCCGGGACAGGGCCATAGAGACCCAGTACTTC.

The chain couples TRBV6-5 to TRBJ1-3, with a possible D match to TRBD1 (6 bases). Trimming took 6 bases from V and 2 from J, leaving 14 bases between them. CDR1 is MNHEY and CDR2 is SVGAGI in the germline V gene. The CDR3 consists of 15 residues. CDR3 nucleotides: TGTGCCAGCAGACGAACAGGGCTAGCTGGAAACACCATATATTTT. Translated, it gives CASRRTGLAGNTIYF.

The chain has TRBV3-1 (or the pseudogene TRBV3-2) and TRBJ1-2; unclear D gene. Germline V gene data show CDR1 as LGHDT and CDR2 as YNNKEL (reference sequence). CDR3 length: 15 residues. The V end lost 5 bases, the J end lost 0 bases, and 13 bases lay between the germline ends. CDR3 sequence reads: CASSAHTSTNYGYTF. The CDR3 nucleotides are TGTGCCAGCAGCGCGCATACCTCCACTAACTATGGCTACACCTTC.

This clone was picked up a small number of times. This chain uses TRBV12-3 or TRBV12-4 with TRBJ1-2, with no clear D. This CDR3 region has 11 residues. Deletions cut 6 bases from V and 8 bases from J, with 10 bases between. The CDR3 DNA reads as TGTGCCAGCAGCCTTGGCCTGGGCTACACCTTC. Translated: CASSLGLGYTF.

The chain recombines TRBV9 with TRBJ2-2; 12 bases fit TRBD2. CDR1 SGDLS and CDR2 YYNGEE come from the germline V gene. Unmatched junction bases numbered 4, after V lost 3 bases and J lost 7 bases. CDR3 size: 15 residues. The DNA for the CDR3 is TGTGCCAGCAGCGCTACTAGCGGGAGGTACGGGGAGCTGTTTTTT. Its translation: CASSATSGRYGELFF.